This T cell receptor beta chain was sequenced in a study of blood T cell repertoires in COVID-19. This clone has a single count. Per the germline V gene, CDR1 is LGHDT and CDR2 is YNNKEL (reference sequence). This CDR3 region has 19 residues. V trimming: 4 bases; J trimming: 1 base; junction bases outside the gene matches: 12. Profiled with immunoSEQ multiplex PCR; TCRdb holds only in-frame clones, not every one. The sample shows 200,000 to 250,000 clones, roughly four fifths of them seen only once. This TCR came from a woman older than 75 with acute or convalescent COVID-19. This sequence joins TRBV3-1 (or the pseudogene TRBV3-2) and TRBJ2-6, with 8 positions matching TRBD1. The sample was peripheral blood. CDR3 in DNA: TGTGCCAGCAGCCCCCGACCCACAGGGGGGAGGTCTGGGGCCAACGTCCTGACTTTC. The encoded protein is CASSPRPTGGRSGANVLTF.